The rows below give T cell receptor beta chains drawn from one sample of a study of Ad26.COV2.S vaccination and SARS-CoV-2 variants. Sequencing was performed with immunoSEQ multiplex PCR; in TCRdb, only in-frame clones are kept and a portion is missing. The sample includes 300,000 to 400,000 clones, roughly 91% of them seen just once. The specimen was peripheral blood, collected in a trial of Ad26.COV2.S vaccine versus placebo. The receptors shown here come from a person aged 18-65 years who received the Ad26.COV2.S COVID-19 vaccine or a placebo. CDR3s leave out the opening cysteine and the closing phenylalanine or tryptophan. The D gene is left open where the match is weak.

d_gene	v_gene	len	CDR3aa
-	TRBV30	14	AWSRVGSERYNEQF
TRBD2	TRBV7-9	14	ASSLWSSGGAREQF
-	TRBV24-1	9	ATSDAYGYT
TRBD1	TRBV5-1	14	ASSWTRDRGPDGKF
-	TRBV4-3	13	ASSQGGGGSDTQY
-	TRBV19	10	ASSTQGSGYT
TRBD2	TRBV27	13	ASSMRGGAPDTQY
-	TRBV3-1/TRBV3-2	12	ASSQGRGGYGYT
TRBD1	TRBV27	14	ASKISRDRAVQPQH
TRBD2	TRBV4-3	15	ASSQDRTSGGADEQF
TRBD1	TRBV18	11	ASSPGQETSSD
-	TRBV25-1	14	ASSDEGDNTNEKLF
TRBD1	TRBV7-3	14	ASSGPGQGDPDTQY
-	TRBV6-6	12	ASSYSIGDYEQY
-	TRBV30	14	AWSKTGRGDRSPLH
-	TRBV4-3	10	ASSQDSWAPT
TRBD1	TRBV7-7	14	ASSSRDSPNGYGYT
-	TRBV6-5	11	ASSYSGARELF
TRBD2	TRBV4-1	11	ASSPSTSGEQY
-	TRBV19	14	ASSPSAGLLNQPQH
TRBD2	TRBV4-3	16	ASSPRTSGGSGTDTQY
TRBD1	TRBV5-4	13	ASSVGQGGNSPLH
-	TRBV6-5	11	ASIRDNRNEQF
-	TRBV7-3	12	ASSSRQDPDTQY
-	TRBV9	15	ASSVGWGTKSTDTQY
-	TRBV7-7	11	ASSLGQNSPLH
-	TRBV5-4	14	ASSLDVKLGQETQY
-	TRBV18	11	ASSPRTTGELF